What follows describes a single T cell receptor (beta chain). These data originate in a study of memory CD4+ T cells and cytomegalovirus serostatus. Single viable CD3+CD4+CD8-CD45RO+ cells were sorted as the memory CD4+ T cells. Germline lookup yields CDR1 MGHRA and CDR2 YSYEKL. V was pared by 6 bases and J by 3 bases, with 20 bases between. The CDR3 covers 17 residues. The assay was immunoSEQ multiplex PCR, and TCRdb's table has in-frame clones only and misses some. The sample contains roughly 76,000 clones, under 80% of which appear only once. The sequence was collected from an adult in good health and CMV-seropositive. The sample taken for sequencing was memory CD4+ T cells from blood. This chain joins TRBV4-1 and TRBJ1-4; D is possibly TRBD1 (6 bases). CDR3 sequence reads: CASSQPLTGKSNEKLFF. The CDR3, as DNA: TGCGCCAGCAGTCAACCCCTAACAGGGAAATCTAATGAAAAACTGTTTTTT.